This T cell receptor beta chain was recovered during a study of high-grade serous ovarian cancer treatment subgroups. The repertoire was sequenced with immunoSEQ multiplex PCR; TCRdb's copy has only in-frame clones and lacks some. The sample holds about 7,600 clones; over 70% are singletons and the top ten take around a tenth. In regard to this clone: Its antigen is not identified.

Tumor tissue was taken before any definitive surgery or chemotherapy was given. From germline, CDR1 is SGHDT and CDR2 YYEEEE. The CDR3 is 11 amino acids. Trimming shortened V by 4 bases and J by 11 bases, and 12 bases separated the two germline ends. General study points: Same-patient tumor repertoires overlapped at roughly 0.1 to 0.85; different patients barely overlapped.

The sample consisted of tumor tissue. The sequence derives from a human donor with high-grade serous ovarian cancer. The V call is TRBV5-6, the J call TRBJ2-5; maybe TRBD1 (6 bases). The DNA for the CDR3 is TGTGCCAGCAGCACACAGGGAGAGCAGTACTTC. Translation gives CASSTQGEQYF. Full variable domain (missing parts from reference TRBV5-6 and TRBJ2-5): DAGVTQSPTHLIKTRGQQVTLRCSPKSGHDTVSWYQQALGQGPQFIFQYYEEEERQRGNFPDRFSGHQFPNYSSELNVNALLLGDSALYLCASSTQGEQYFGPGTRLLVL.